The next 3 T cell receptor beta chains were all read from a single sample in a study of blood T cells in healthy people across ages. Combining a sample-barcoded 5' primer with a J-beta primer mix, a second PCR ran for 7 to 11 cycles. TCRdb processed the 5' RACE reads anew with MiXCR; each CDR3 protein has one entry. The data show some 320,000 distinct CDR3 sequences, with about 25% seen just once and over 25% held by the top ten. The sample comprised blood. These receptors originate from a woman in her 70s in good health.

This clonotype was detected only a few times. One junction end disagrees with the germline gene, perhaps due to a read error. Written as DNA, the CDR3 is TGTGCCCGCAGTTTAACAGGGGGGGCCTCTGGGGCCAACGTCCTGACTTTC. Its protein product is CARSLTGGASGANVLTF. The chain is built from TRBV2 and TRBJ2-6; tentatively, D is TRBD1 (8 bases). The CDR3 consists of 17 residues. Per germline, CDR1 SNHLY and CDR2 FYNNEI.

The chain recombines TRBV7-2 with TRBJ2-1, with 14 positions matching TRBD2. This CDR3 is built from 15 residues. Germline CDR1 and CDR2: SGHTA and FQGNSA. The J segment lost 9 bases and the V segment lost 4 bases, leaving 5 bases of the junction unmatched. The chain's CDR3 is CASSSRTSGRSEQFF. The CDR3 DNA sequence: TGTGCCAGCAGCTCCCGGACTAGCGGGAGGAGTGAGCAGTTCTTC.

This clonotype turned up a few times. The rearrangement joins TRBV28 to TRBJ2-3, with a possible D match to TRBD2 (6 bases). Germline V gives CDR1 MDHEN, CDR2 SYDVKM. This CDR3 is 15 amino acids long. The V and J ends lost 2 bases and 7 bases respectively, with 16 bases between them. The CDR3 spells CASSLRGMGAHTQYF. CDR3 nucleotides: TGTGCCAGCAGTTTACGGGGGATGGGAGCACATACGCAGTATTTT.